The source of this TCR beta chain is a study of low-dose radiotherapy and immunotherapy resistance in tumors. In the study overall: Each two-week cycle included intravenous cyclophosphamide 200 mg/m2, given one day before radiation and immunotherapy.

Many counts were recorded for this clonotype. Time point defined: after trial treatment. The treatment denotes: LDRT plus nivolumab, ipilimumab, low-dose cyclophosphamide and aspirin (RACIN trial). TRAV- and TRBV-specific primers primed first-strand cDNA, covering alpha and beta chains. With a V-primer adapter and a constant-region primer, TCRs were amplified for about 19 PCR cycles. TCRdb fed the reads into MiXCR, producing one record per CDR3 protein. The sample comprises 75,000 to 95,000 distinct CDR3 sequences, more than 20% of which are singletons, and around 13% rests with the top ten. Germline trimming cut 4 bases from V and 5 bases from J; bases unmatched to any gene: 4. The CDR3 loop spans 16 amino acids. Germline loops: CDR1 SNHLY, CDR2 FYNNEI.

The chain joins TRBV2 to TRBJ2-2; 13 nucleotides match TRBD2. This receptor was obtained from a female donor with ovarian cancer. This sample comprised PBMCs, obtained after low-dose radiotherapy plus immunotherapy. In DNA, the CDR3 is TGTGCCAGCAGTGCGGGACTAGCGGGATATACCGGGGAGCTGTTTTTT. Translated, it gives CASSAGLAGYTGELFF.